This is a list of T cell receptor beta chains from one sample in a study of shared clonotypes between healthy human individuals. Only in-frame clones appear in the TCRdb table, and some are missing; sequencing was by immunoSEQ multiplex PCR. Here the sample spans about 2.1 million clones, 90% to 95% being singletons. Input material: naive CD8+ T cells from PBMCs. The receptor set was obtained from a man aged 18 to 35 in good health. Some clones in this sample may be carry-over from other donors' samples. The CDR3 runs from the conserved cysteine through the conserved F or W. Fields, in order: V gene, CDR3 length, CDR3 protein.

>TRBV13|12
CASSPQRDTQYF
>TRBV4-3|15
CASSQEQDPNYGYTF
>TRBV6-5|13
CASGSGVAGELFF
>TRBV18|10
CASSGSGYTF
>TRBV12-5|14
CASGGGIAGNTIYF
>TRBV7-9|15
CASSAAGGPLDTQYF
>TRBV30|14
CAWGQGQYNYGYTF
>TRBV6-1|13
CAERDGRTDTQYF
>TRBV7-8|18
CASSPHLPDGTNTGELFF
>TRBV4-3|14
CASSHGGENYEQYF
>TRBV6-5|10
CASKNNEQFF
>TRBV9|18
CASSGTGLAGAGANVLTF
>TRBV6-5|14
CASSSLFLNTEAFF
>TRBV28|13
CASSLRFLLGAFF
>TRBV27|17
CASSFYRGRGNTDTQYF
>TRBV6-5|15
CASTLDGTGDYEQYF
>TRBV11-2|14
CASSFSGRVDEQYF
>TRBV9|15
CASSVRGSSGNTIYF
>TRBV6-1|15
CASSEEQGVGQPQHF
>TRBV7-9|11
CASSANSEQYF
>TRBV10-3|17
CAISESRRERASNEQFF
>TRBV11-2|15
CASSLGTASTDTQYF
>TRBV27|12
CASSLRLGEAFF
>TRBV28|14
CASSLWEGLHEQYF
>TRBV27|16
CASSPWGGGSTDTQYF
>TRBV19|12
CASIPVVGEAFF
>TRBV6-5|15
CASSYRDRNTGELFF
>TRBV7-9|17
CASSSKNRDSSSYEQYF
>TRBV13|14
CASSLRRFSYEQYF
>TRBV27|17
CASSLLWTSGPTDTQYF
>TRBV13|13
CASSLGLRYEQYF
>TRBV5-1|14
CASTTTSGRYEQYF
>TRBV9|14
CASSPGQRSYEQYF
>TRBV6-6|16
CASSYSTGPRNTEAFF
>TRBV7-9|15
CASSFGSTAQETQYF
>TRBV30|15
CAWSVRDRVRDTQYF
>TRBV27|15
CASTLLAGEADTQYF
>TRBV5-8|14
CASSLDGNTGELFF
>TRBV6-5|14
CASSYPELNTEAFF
>TRBV19|15
CASSIFATPLDEQFF
>TRBV15|14
CATSGGLMGYEQYF
>TRBV12-5|17
CASGLARPTGSLETQYF
>TRBV28|11
CASSGIETQYF
>TRBV28|15
CACNPAGGPGETQYF
>TRBV6-5|14
CASSYIENTGELFF
>TRBV28|15
CASSLRGGVGNTIYF